The 21 T cell receptor beta chains presented below share a single source sample, sequenced in a study of metastatic and nonmetastatic thyroid tumors. TCRdb re-called the PCR reads via MiXCR. The sample has over 10,000 clones, over 20% seen once. Thyroid surgery was performed in patients who had received no treatment beforehand. Sequenced sample: adjacent normal tissue. The source of these receptors is a female donor with papillary thyroid cancer or a benign thyroid nodule (not recorded which). Some clones in this sample may be carry-over from other donors' samples.

This clone rates as medium-sized. This rearrangement joins TRBV5-1 to TRBJ2-7; 11 bases line up with TRBD2. Germline CDR1 and CDR2: SGHRS and YFSETQ. This CDR3 has 14 residues. J was trimmed by 4 bases and V by 2 bases; bases with no gene match: 2. The CDR3 is CASSFASGRYEQYF. For the CDR3, the DNA is TGCGCCAGCAGCTTCGCTAGCGGGAGGTACGAGCAGTACTTC.

This clone was seen more than once but under ten times. The V gene is TRBV6-5, the J gene TRBJ2-1; 7 bases map to TRBD2. The ends lost 0 bases at V and 6 bases at J; junction bases unmatched: 8. CDR1 is MNHEY and CDR2 is SVGAGI in the germline V gene. CDR3 length: 16 amino acids. CDR3: CASSYSRTSDSNEQFF. CDR3 sequence (DNA): TGTGCCAGCAGTTACTCACGGACTAGTGACTCCAATGAGCAGTTCTTC.

This clone is deemed large. This rearrangement joins TRBV6-1 to TRBJ1-1; no reliable D call. The CDR3 runs to 11 residues. The germline V gene has CDR1 MNHNS and CDR2 SASEGT. The V and J ends lost 5 bases and 3 bases respectively, with 4 bases between them. The CDR3 region is CASSSYTEAFF. In DNA, the CDR3 is TGTGCCAGCAGTTCATACACTGAAGCTTTCTTT.

The rearrangement joins TRBV10-1 to TRBJ2-3; D is unresolved. The CDR3 runs 12 residues. V was clipped by 3 bases and J by 4 bases, with 5 bases between them. Germline V lookup: CDR1 WNHNN, CDR2 SYGVQD (reference sequence). CDR3 sequence: CASSDRADTQYF. CDR3 DNA: TGCGCCAGCAGTGACCGGGCAGATACGCAGTATTTT.

The chain links TRBV7-6 to TRBJ2-7; maybe TRBD2 (6 bases). Trimming removed 1 base at V and 5 bases at J, with 24 bases between. The CDR3 runs 18 residues. Germline CDR1 and CDR2: SGHVS and FNYEAQ. The CDR3 sequence: CASSLVPLGQRVGDEQYF. The DNA of the CDR3 is TGTGCCAGCAGCTTAGTTCCCCTGGGCCAGCGGGTAGGAGACGAGCAGTACTTC.

Concerning this clone itself: This CDR3 is also generated by other DNA sequences in the sample. This rearrangement joins TRBV20-1 to TRBJ2-7; TRBD1 or TRBD2 may be the D gene (6 bases each). Germline V gives CDR1 DFQATT, CDR2 SNEGSKA (reference sequence). V was cut by 1 base and J by 0 bases, with 16 bases left in between. CDR3 size: 16 residues. The CDR3 region has the DNA TGCAGTGCTAGAGGAGGGGGGTGGGATTCCTCCTACGAGCAGTACTTC. As protein: CSARGGGWDSSYEQYF.

This clone was observed a handful of times. The sample carries other DNA sequences with the same CDR3. The chain has TRBV6-1 and TRBJ2-1, with D perhaps matching TRBD1 (6 bases). V dropped 5 bases and J dropped 4 bases, with 15 bases sitting between them. This CDR3 contains 15 residues. Germline CDR1 reads MNHNS; CDR2 reads SASEGT. In DNA, the CDR3 is TGTGCCAGCAGTAATCCGGGACACAATTACAATGAGCAGTTCTTC. Its protein is CASSNPGHNYNEQFF.

In its sample, this clone was seen a few times. This sequence joins TRBV6-5 and TRBJ1-1; no definite D call. This CDR3 contains 15 residues. V was pared by 0 bases and J by 2 bases, with 10 bases between. The germline V gene encodes CDR1 MNHEY and CDR2 SVGAGI. This CDR3 reads CASSYSRQTNTEAFF. As DNA, the CDR3 is TGTGCCAGCAGTTACTCGCGCCAGACCAACACTGAAGCTTTCTTT.

By its share, this clone is medium-sized. The rearrangement joins TRBV19 to TRBJ1-5, with TRBD1 as a possible D gene (6 bases). The germline gives CDR1 LNHDA, CDR2 SQIVND (reference sequence). The CDR3 totals 15 residues. Trimming took off 6 bases at V and 4 bases at J, with 16 bases between the two ends. CDR3 sequence (DNA): TGTGCCAGTAGGGGAGGGGGGACTAGTAATCAGCCCCAGCATTTT. Translated: CASRGGGTSNQPQHF.

This clone appeared once. CDR3 sequence reads: CASTRNTEAFF. The CDR3 nucleotides are TGTGCCAGCACACGGAACACTGAAGCTTTCTTT. The V call is TRBV12-3 or TRBV12-4, the J call TRBJ1-1; no firm D call. CDR3 length: 11 amino acids. Trimming removed 7 bases at V and 1 base at J, with 4 bases between.

This clone is medium-sized. The V call is TRBV20-1, the J call TRBJ1-6; D might be TRBD1 (5 bases). CDR3 size: 15 residues. From germline, CDR1 is DFQATT and CDR2 SNEGSKA (reference sequence). V lost 0 bases, J lost 8 bases, and 14 bases lay in between. The DNA of the CDR3 is TGCAGTGCTAGAGATATAAACAGAGGGGATTCACCCCTCCACTTT. This gives the protein CSARDINRGDSPLHF.

This clone was counted between two and nine times. The V call is TRBV6-2 or TRBV6-3, the J call TRBJ2-7; 11 nucleotides match TRBD1. CDR3 size: 16 residues. Losses at the gene ends were 2 bases for V and 6 bases for J; bases not matched to a gene: 9. Germline V gene lookup returns CDR1 MNHEY and CDR2 SVGEGT. CDR3 in amino acids: CASSYAVRTGGCEQYF. In DNA, the CDR3 is TGTGCCAGCAGTTACGCGGTCCGGACAGGGGGCTGCGAGCAGTACTTC.

This clone was observed a handful of times. The chain combines TRBV19 with TRBJ2-6; no clear D gene. CDR3 length: 15 residues. CDR1 LNHDA and CDR2 SQIVND come from the germline V gene (reference sequence). Trimming left V 6 bases short and J 1 base short, with 10 bases between. The CDR3 bases are TGTGCCAGTAGCCCCCTAAATTCTGGGGCCAACGTCCTGACTTTC. It translates to CASSPLNSGANVLTF.

This clone is categorized as medium-sized. This chain uses TRBV24-1 with TRBJ2-5, with 8 bases aligning to TRBD1. The CDR3 has 13 residues. The germline CDR1 and CDR2 sequences are KGHDR and SFDVKD. V was clipped by 3 bases and J by 4 bases; unmatched bases: 0. This CDR3 reads CATSDTGGETQYF. The CDR3 bases are TGTGCCACCAGTGATACAGGGGGAGAGACCCAGTACTTC.

Details on this clone: This CDR3 fails to terminate in the conserved phenylalanine or tryptophan, so it likely reflects a read error. The rearrangement joins TRBV9 to TRBJ2-7; D is perhaps TRBD1 or TRBD2 (5 bases each). The CDR3 length is 15 residues. Per germline, CDR1 SGDLS and CDR2 YYNGEE. CDR3: CACSVGELPSYEQYL. The CDR3 DNA reads TGTGCCTGCAGCGTAGGGGAGCTGCCTAGCTACGAGCAGTACTTG.

This chain connects TRBV6-1 to TRBJ2-7, with D unclear. CDR3 length: 12 residues. V lost 8 bases, J lost 3 bases, and 11 bases lay in between. The germline V gene encodes CDR1 MNHNS and CDR2 SASEGT. The CDR3 nucleotides are TGTGCCAGCCAACTCCTAGGCTACGAGCAGTACTTC. Its protein is CASQLLGYEQYF.

This clone was seen only a few times. J is TRBJ1-1 and V is TRBV27; tentative D call: TRBD1 (5 bases). In germline, CDR1 is MNHEY, CDR2 SMNVEV (reference sequence). The CDR3 totals 14 residues. V was pared by 3 bases and J by 2 bases, with 10 bases between. The DNA for the CDR3 is TGTGCCAGCAGTTTTTCAGGGAGAAACACTGAAGCTTTCTTT. This codes for CASSFSGRNTEAFF.

This clone rates as medium-sized (0.01 to 0.1%). The gene calls are TRBV6-5 and TRBJ2-2, with no clear D. Germline V CDR1 and CDR2: MNHEY, SVGAGI. Trimming took off 0 bases at V and 3 bases at J, with 17 bases between the two ends. This CDR3 has 18 residues. CDR3 loop: CASSYSRPSYSHTGELFF. The CDR3 nucleotides are TGTGCCAGCAGTTACTCGAGGCCATCCTACAGCCACACCGGGGAGCTGTTTTTT.

This chain links TRBV6-2 or TRBV6-3 with TRBJ2-7; 14 nucleotides align to TRBD2. There are 19 residues in the CDR3. The V and J ends lost 3 bases and 0 bases, in that order; junction bases with no gene match: 10. CDR1 MNHEY and CDR2 SVGEGT come from the germline V gene. The CDR3 DNA reads TGTGCCAGCAGTTATAAGACTAGCGGGAGGGGTACCACCTCCTACGAGCAGTACTTC. Translating it yields CASSYKTSGRGTTSYEQYF.

There are a few counts of this clone. CDR3 amino acids: CASRRRGGKLTEAFF. DNA of the CDR3: TGCGCCAGCAGGCGGCGGGGAGGGAAACTCACTGAAGCTTTCTTT. The chain joins TRBV10-2 to TRBJ1-1; no definite D call. The V gene's germline CDR1 is WSHSY and CDR2 SAAADI. CDR3 size: 15 residues. With 6 bases removed from V and 4 bases from J, the gap between germline ends came to 18 bases.

In this sample, this clone is medium-sized (0.01 to 0.1%). This chain links TRBV6-1 with TRBJ2-1, with 11 bases lining up with TRBD1. CDR3 length equals 15 residues. Looked up from germline, CDR1 is MNHNS and CDR2 is SASEGT. Germline trimming cut 5 bases from V and 9 bases from J; bases unmatched to any gene: 9. CDR3 in DNA: TGTGCCAGCAGTCCCCTCGGGACAGGGGGACTTGAGCAGTTCTTC. The encoded protein is CASSPLGTGGLEQFF.